This is a list of T cell receptor beta chains from one sample in a study of OX40 agonist ivuxolimab in advanced cancers. Repertoires were generated with immunoSEQ multiplex PCR, while TCRdb's copy carries only in-frame clones and drops some. The sample includes approximately 39,000 clones, 81% seen only once; the top ten take 22%. Sequences were derived from CD4+ or CD8+ T cells sorted from blood, sampled in a trial of the OX40 agonist ivuxolimab. These receptors were taken from an adult with an advanced solid tumor such as melanoma, head and neck, liver or kidney cancer. Each CDR3 is given with its conserved first and last residue. The D gene is left open where the match is weak. Clone size is shown for a subset of rows, as once, few, many or a class of expanded clone.

D gene,clone size,V gene,J gene,CDR3 protein,CDR3 DNA
TRBD1,few,TRBV2,TRBJ1-4,CASTNKRTGNEKLFF,TGTGCCAGCACCAACAAGCGGACAGGGAACGAAAAACTGTTTTTT
-,-,TRBV7-3,TRBJ2-7,CASSLRGGAYEQYF,TGTGCCAGCAGCTTAAGGGGCGGAGCCTACGAGCAGTACTTC
TRBD1,-,TRBV30,TRBJ2-7,CAWRGQGLEYEQYF,TGTGCCTGGAGGGGACAGGGGCTGGAATACGAGCAGTACTTC
TRBD1,-,TRBV18,TRBJ1-1,CASSPQTGAGTEAFF,TGTGCCAGCTCACCCCAGACAGGGGCGGGGACTGAAGCTTTCTTT
-,-,TRBV6-5,TRBJ1-3,CASNLSGNTIYF,TGTGCCAGCAATCTCTCTGGAAACACCATATATTTT
-,-,TRBV5-4,TRBJ1-1,CASSVQGFNTEAFF,TGTGCCAGCAGCGTACAGGGTTTTAACACTGAAGCTTTCTTT
-,once,TRBV14,TRBJ2-3,CASSHSFSSTDTQYF,TGTGCCAGCAGCCACAGCTTCTCTAGCACAGATACGCAGTATTTT
TRBD1,-,TRBV6-1,TRBJ2-4,CASSAGQGATKNIQYF,TGTGCCAGCAGTGCTGGACAGGGGGCGACCAAAAACATTCAGTACTTC
-,-,TRBV28,TRBJ1-2,CASSSYRVGGYTF,TGTGCCAGCAGTTCTTACAGGGTGGGCGGCTACACCTTC
-,-,TRBV9,TRBJ2-2,CASSVGLAGDGELFF,TGTGCCAGCAGCGTAGGACTAGCAGGGGACGGGGAGCTGTTTTTT
-,few,TRBV19,TRBJ1-2,CASSIVPGSNYGYTF,TGTGCCAGTAGTATAGTGCCAGGCAGTAACTATGGCTACACCTTC
TRBD1,-,TRBV14,TRBJ2-3,CASSYLSTGQDF,TGTGCCAGCAGCTACTTATCGACAGGGCAGGATTTT
TRBD1,-,TRBV28,TRBJ2-3,CASSLMPSRTGRADTQYF,TGTGCCAGCAGTTTAATGCCCTCCCGGACAGGGCGCGCAGATACGCAGTATTTT
TRBD2,-,TRBV18,TRBJ2-1,CASSPVLAGDNEQFF,TGTGCCAGCTCACCCGTCCTAGCGGGGGACAATGAGCAGTTCTTC
-,-,TRBV18,TRBJ1-5,CASSPDGNQPQHF,TGTGCCAGCTCACCGGACGGCAATCAGCCCCAGCATTTT
TRBD2,-,TRBV6-1,TRBJ2-1,CASNPRTSGYNEQFF,TGTGCCAGCAACCCCAGGACTAGCGGCTACAATGAGCAGTTCTTC
-,-,TRBV6-1,TRBJ1-5,CASSEALLWGSSNQPQHF,TGTGCCAGCAGTGAAGCGCTTCTCTGGGGCTCTAGCAATCAGCCCCAGCATTTT
-,-,TRBV9,TRBJ2-2,CASSVGVRPLFF,TGTGCCAGCAGCGTAGGTGTACGCCCGCTGTTTTTT
-,-,TRBV2,TRBJ2-6,CASSAVGGGSGANVLTF,TGTGCCAGCAGTGCCGTGGGTGGGGGCTCTGGGGCCAACGTCCTGACTTTC
TRBD1,-,TRBV19,TRBJ1-5,CASQDRANQPQHF,TGTGCCAGTCAGGACAGGGCTAATCAGCCCCAGCATTTT
TRBD1,-,TRBV28,TRBJ1-3,CASKAGGTGNTIYF,TGTGCCAGCAAAGCAGGGGGGACTGGAAACACCATATATTTT
TRBD1,once,TRBV18,TRBJ1-1,CASSPDRGVTEAFF,TGTGCCAGCTCACCTGACAGGGGAGTCACTGAAGCTTTCTTT
-,once,TRBV5-8,TRBJ2-7,CASSPGVYEQYF,TGTGCCAGCAGCCCAGGGGTCTACGAGCAGTACTTC
-,-,TRBV5-6,TRBJ1-1,CASSFLEGRSTEAFF,TGTGCCAGCAGCTTTTTGGAGGGGCGGAGCACTGAAGCTTTCTTT
-,-,TRBV6-5,TRBJ1-1,CASSRGRVSTEAFF,TGTGCCAGCAGTCGAGGCAGGGTTAGCACTGAAGCTTTCTTT
-,-,TRBV6-1,TRBJ1-4,CASNTFGAGEKLFF,TGTGCCAGCAATACCTTTGGGGCTGGTGAAAAACTGTTTTTT
-,-,TRBV6-5,TRBJ1-1,CASITWVSNTEAFF,TGTGCCAGCATTACGTGGGTATCGAACACTGAAGCTTTCTTT
-,-,TRBV28,TRBJ1-2,CASSFGGATANYGYTF,TGTGCCAGCAGTTTTGGGGGGGCAACCGCTAACTATGGCTACACCTTC
-,-,TRBV7-7,TRBJ2-5,CASSLEWLGGQETQYF,TGTGCTAGCAGCTTAGAATGGTTGGGGGGCCAAGAGACCCAGTACTTC
TRBD2,-,TRBV7-7,TRBJ2-2,CASSPGLAGGRTGELFF,TGTGCTAGCAGCCCCGGACTAGCGGGGGGGAGGACCGGGGAGCTGTTTTTT
TRBD1,-,TRBV7-2,TRBJ1-6,CASSLDRGGGSPLHF,TGTGCCAGCAGCTTAGACAGGGGTGGTGGGTCACCCCTCCACTTT
-,once,TRBV11-2,TRBJ1-1,CASSPGTQIPPFF,TGTGCCAGCAGCCCCGGGACTCAGATACCCCCTTTCTTT
TRBD2,-,TRBV27,TRBJ2-7,CASSYLSGGGYEQYF,TGTGCCAGCAGTTACTTAAGCGGGGGGGGGTACGAGCAGTACTTC
-,-,TRBV28,TRBJ1-5,CASTGFGNQPQHF,TGTGCCAGCACAGGGTTTGGCAATCAGCCCCAGCATTTT
-,-,TRBV5-1,TRBJ2-3,CASSLRESDTQYF,TGCGCCAGCAGCTTACGGGAGTCAGATACGCAGTATTTT
-,-,TRBV6-6,TRBJ1-2,CASNSDRYYGYTF,TGTGCCAGCAACTCGGACCGCTACTATGGCTACACCTTC
-,-,TRBV6-1,TRBJ2-3,CASRRAADTQYF,TGTGCCAGCAGGCGGGCTGCAGATACGCAGTATTTT
-,-,TRBV19,TRBJ1-4,CASTRGTGFNEKLFF,TGTGCCAGCACTAGAGGAACAGGTTTTAATGAAAAACTGTTTTTT
-,-,TRBV4-1,TRBJ2-3,CASSQDLIPDTQYF,TGCGCCAGCAGCCAAGATCTTATTCCAGATACGCAGTATTTT
-,-,TRBV7-2,TRBJ2-3,CASSPTMGTDTQYF,TGTGCCAGCAGCCCCACAATGGGAACAGATACGCAGTATTTT
-,once,TRBV30,TRBJ1-6,CAWSVTGNGNSPLHF,TGTGCCTGGAGTGTTACAGGGAACGGTAATTCACCCCTCCACTTT
TRBD2,-,TRBV28,TRBJ2-3,CASSSSGRATDTQYF,TGTGCCAGCAGTTCCAGCGGGAGGGCAACAGATACGCAGTATTTT
-,-,TRBV6-1,TRBJ1-2,CASSEAGGYGYTF,TGTGCCAGCAGTGAAGCAGGGGGCTATGGCTACACCTTC
-,-,TRBV7-4,TRBJ1-1,CASSLRTDTEAFF,TGTGCCAGCAGCTTACGGACGGACACTGAAGCTTTCTTT